This T cell receptor beta chain came from a study of beta chain features in type 1 diabetes. Study-level background: Under 140,000,000 sorted cells were examined across all samples.

CDR3 length: 14 amino acids. Germline CDR1 and CDR2: SGHRS and YFSETQ. V dropped 4 bases and J dropped 1; count of bases not matched to a gene: 5. Findings and limits, study-wide: Moderate but significant shortening of TCRB CDR3s was recorded in all four CD4+ subsets from Type 1 diabetes patients. The study left unresolved whether HLA type influences TCRB rearrangement. Insertions were fewer and deletions more numerous at VDJ junctions in type 1 diabetes patients.

Comments on this clone: What it binds is unknown.

Reverse transcribing all isolated RNA meant expressed TCRB transcripts were sequenced. Measured with immunoSEQ multiplex PCR; TCRdb has only the in-frame clones, and not every one. Seen here are 390,000 or so clones, 14% observed once, and the top ten hold around 0.039%. The source of this sequence is a man younger than 40 in good health. The rearrangement uses TRBV5-1 and TRBJ2-7, with 7 bases aligning to TRBD1. Sequenced input: naive CD4+ T cells from blood. The CDR3 nucleotides are TGCGCCAGCAGCGAACAGACAGGGTCCTACGAGCAGTACTTC. This codes for CASSEQTGSYEQYF.